This T cell receptor (beta chain) emerged from a study of shared clonotypes between healthy human individuals (dated by TCRdb to 2018 to 2021). For the wider study: A couple of women and three men aged 18 to 49 years were included in the cohort. For each donor, three plates each were used for CD4 naive and CD4 memory, two plates were used for CD8 naive, and one plate was used for CD8 memory. To estimate repertoire size and how much clonotypes are shared between individuals, the study performed deep sequencing of blood TCR repertoires from roughly five healthy adults. To increase sequencing depth and limit assay-specific biases, TCR repertoire library preparation and sequencing were carried out by different laboratories using diverse techniques. Leukapheresis yielded between about 0.94 and 10 billion PBMCs per donor. Study-wide conclusions, independent of this receptor: Pairwise subsampling led to the expectation that sequencing depth would affect the degree of clonotype sharing among donors. Because the study included only a small number of donors, the genetic and exposure-history diversity represented was limited. Across a handful of donors, roughly 5.1% of naive CD4, 3% to 4% of naive CD8, approximately 2.5% of memory CD4, and about 0.44% of memory CD8 clonotypes were shared. Estimated clonotype richness was generally larger for naive than for memory subsets. Higher generation probabilities were observed for clonotypes shared by all four sorted-subset donors than for non-shared clonotypes. Sampling was limited to blood, and TCR repertoires in tissue likely differ from TCR repertoires in blood. Even with the large sequencing depth, rarefaction of the sorted-subset datasets indicated that sequencing was incomplete.

The CDR3, from cysteine to phenylalanine, totals 16 residues. The sequence is cut down to CDR3 DNA, 48 bases in frame from base 1. V and J are trimmed by 4 bases and 4 bases, and the gene matches miss 11 bases of the junction. CDR1 and CDR2 are read off the germline V gene as MNHEY and SVGAGI. CD8 naive samples were CD45RO-negative cells positively selected for CCR7, giving a CD45RA+CCR7+ population that excluded TemRA cells. Healthy HIV-negative adults with no recently reported acute infections or vaccinations were included as donors. Every donor was a Caucasian adult residing in Nashville, Tennessee, USA. Blood was collected by leukapheresis, and PBMCs were isolated by Ficoll-Histopaque density gradient centrifugation and then cryopreserved in liquid nitrogen vapor phase. Purity and quantity of every magnetically sorted T cell population were checked by analytical flow cytometry. Each sorted fraction had its genomic DNA isolated and then quantified by UV absorbance on a Nanodrop 2000c.

TCR CDR3 regions were amplified from genomic DNA by multiplex PCR using the deep immunoSEQ assay. Extracted genomic DNA from each cell subset was spread evenly across all wells of several immunoSEQ 96-well plates, with each plate serving as a replicate. For sorted subsets, each replicate PCR was loaded with roughly 190 ng genomic DNA, equivalent to roughly 30,000 T cell genomes. Purified libraries were quantified with a Qubit 3.0 fluorometer, sized on a Bioanalyzer 2100, and re-quantified with the KAPA Library Quantification kit. Each immunoSEQ 96-well plate was sequenced on its own single-read 150-cycle Illumina NextSeq 550 flow cell. Per the source publication's procedure: Because only junctional sequences without quality scores were contained in the immunoSEQ output, filtering matching that applied to full-length reads could not be performed. To assign V/J genes and CDR3, sequences were annotated against IMGT germline references using PyIR, a Python wrapper for IgBLAST v1.9. Reads were removed for weak V/J assignments (E-value above 1e-6), missing CDR3, stop codons, out-of-frame junctions, or ambiguous translated residues. V3J clonotypes were defined by identical inferred V gene, J gene, and CDR3 amino acid sequence. Percentage overlap between repertoires was calculated by dividing the number of shared unique clonotypes by the size of the smaller repertoire. RTK rarefaction, the Chao1 estimator, and Recon v2.1 estimates of unobserved clonotypes were used to assess repertoire richness. Generation probabilities for all TCRbeta clonotypes obtained by the gDNA method from a handful of donors were computed using OLGA. TCRdb mirrors the immuneACCESS table, restricted to in-frame sequences. Some clones are absent from its copies; in checked studies, under half trace to an unresolved V gene, and the reason for the others is unknown. The V and J calls and clone size come from that table; D and trimming were worked out from the DNA. This sample is represented by about 680,000 clones; around 90% of them were singletons. The top ten clonotypes cover approximately 24% of the sample.

This clone was detected only a few times. The specificity of this receptor is unknown. Per-nucleotide qualities are absent, and no much larger clonotype sits a single base away. Source material: naive CD8+ T cells sorted from blood. Interpreted using the paper, the cell subset or site label stands for: CD45RA+CCR7+. The chain links TRBV6-5 with TRBJ2-7; 9 middle bases align to TRBD2. The TCR originated in a young man in good health. The DNA is as follows: TGTGCCAGCAGTTCTCCGAGCCTAGCGGGATCTTACGAGCAGTACTTC. Its amino acids are CASSSPSLAGSYEQYF.